What follows are 28 T cell receptor beta chains derived from one specimen sequenced in a study of regulatory T cells in long-lasting Graves disease. Construction of the TCR beta libraries employed iRepertoire HTBI primers in conjunction with Arm-PCR of CDR3 regions. MiXCR, applied by TCRdb to the multiplex PCR reads, yields one record per CDR3 protein. The repertoire holds approximately 440,000 distinct CDR3 sequences, with 23% as singletons. Indicated time point: persistent/refractory GD, antithyroid drugs over 5 years with positive TRAb. PBMC RNA served as the TCR library source. Material: peripheral blood mononuclear cells (PBMCs), obtained when the disease was refractory, from a patient treated with antithyroid drugs. The receptor set was obtained from a female donor with Graves disease.

This sequence joins TRBV30 and TRBJ1-2; D is perhaps TRBD1 (5 bases). CDR3 size: 13 residues. Deletions cut 2 bases from V and 2 bases from J, with 9 bases between. CDR1 GTSNPN and CDR2 SVGIG come from the germline V gene (reference sequence). This chain's CDR3 is CAWSPPGNYGYTF. The CDR3 DNA is TGTGCCTGGAGTCCCCCAGGGAACTATGGCTACACCTTC.

The chain has TRBV12-3 or TRBV12-4 and TRBJ2-1; D is unresolved. This CDR3 spans 13 amino acids. Deletions cut 6 bases from V and 1 base from J, with 7 bases between. In nucleotides, the CDR3 is TGTGCCAGCAGGGGGATTTCCTACAATGAGCAGTTCTTC. Encoded protein: CASRGISYNEQFF.

This clonotype occurred a few times. V usage is TRBV5-1 and J usage is TRBJ2-7, with D unclear. The CDR3 runs 14 residues. In germline, CDR1 is SGHRS, CDR2 YFSETQ. The V end lost 9 bases, the J end lost 2 bases, and 18 bases lay between the germline ends. The CDR3 bases are TGCGCCACCAAGACGGATGCAGGCACCTACGAGCAGTACTTC. It codes for CATKTDAGTYEQYF.

This clonotype was seen repeatedly, ten times or more. The chain joins TRBV28 to TRBJ2-5, with 8 bases fitting TRBD2. Trimming cost V 4 bases and J 5 bases; bases outside gene matches: 9. The CDR3 loop spans 15 amino acids. The V gene's germline CDR1 is MDHEN and CDR2 SYDVKM. The CDR3 coding sequence is TGTGCCAGCAGTTCCTCAAGCGGGAGCGGGGAGACCCAGTACTTC. Encoded protein: CASSSSSGSGETQYF.

Concerning this clonotype: A much more abundant neighbour one base away suggests this may be a read error. CDR3 sequence: CASSHYGQGVKNIQYF. The CDR3 DNA reads as TGTGCCAGCAGCCATTACGGACAGGGAGTCAAAAACATTCAGTACTTC. V is TRBV3-1 and J is TRBJ2-4; 8 bases match TRBD1. V was clipped by 3 bases and J by 3 bases; unmatched bases: 7. Germline V CDR1 and CDR2: LGHDT, YNNKEL (reference sequence). The CDR3 is 16 amino acids.

The genes are TRBV28 and TRBJ2-1; tentatively, D is TRBD2 (6 bases). V was shortened by 2 bases and J by 10 bases, with 21 bases between the two germline ends. Germline V gene data show CDR1 as MDHEN and CDR2 as SYDVKM. This CDR3 comprises 16 residues. This CDR3 is CASSLTGAGHSAEQFF. As DNA, the CDR3 is TGTGCCAGCAGTTTAACTGGAGCGGGCCACTCGGCGGAGCAGTTCTTC.

The chain employs TRBV19 and TRBJ1-2; the D gene is possibly TRBD1 (5 bases). V lost 5 bases to trimming and J lost 0 bases, with 10 bases between them. The CDR3 length is 14 residues. Germline V gene sequence: CDR1 LNHDA, CDR2 SQIVND (reference sequence). The CDR3 protein is CASSLTAANYGYTF. CDR3 DNA: TGTGCCAGTAGTCTGACAGCAGCTAACTATGGCTACACCTTC.

This clonotype showed up just a few times. The chain couples TRBV20-1 to TRBJ2-1, with TRBD2 matching over 15 bases. This CDR3 spans 15 amino acids. The trim removed 6 bases at V and 7 bases at J, leaving 7 bases unmatched. The germline V gene has CDR1 DFQATT and CDR2 SNEGSKA (reference sequence). The CDR3 region is CSALGLAGGANEQFF. Here the CDR3 DNA reads TGCAGTGCCCTCGGACTAGCGGGAGGGGCGAATGAGCAGTTCTTC.

This chain connects TRBV7-2 to TRBJ2-7, with TRBD1 matching over 7 bases. The CDR3 covers 14 residues. V dropped 5 bases and J dropped 2; count of bases not matched to a gene: 6. CDR1 SGHTA and CDR2 FQGNSA come from the germline V gene. In DNA form, the CDR3 reads TGTGCCAGCAGCCCCCAAACAGGGGCCTACGAGCAGTACTTC. Its protein is CASSPQTGAYEQYF.

This clonotype was counted ten times or more. The V call is TRBV7-2, the J call TRBJ2-2; TRBD2 matches 7 bases. The CDR3 consists of 14 residues. The V and J ends lost 0 bases and 6 bases, in that order; junction bases with no gene match: 1. Germline-derived CDR1 and CDR2 are SGHTA and FQGNSA. The CDR3 reads CASSLATSAGELFF. For the CDR3, the DNA is TGTGCCAGCAGCTTAGCAACTAGCGCCGGGGAGCTGTTTTTT.

This sequence joins TRBV3-1 and TRBJ1-1, with D perhaps TRBD1 (6 bases). V lost 5 bases and J 6 bases, leaving 13 bases between the germline ends. The V gene's germline CDR1 is LGHDT and CDR2 YNNKEL (reference sequence). The CDR3 spans 13 residues. The chain's CDR3 is CASSARGGSEAFF. The CDR3 DNA sequence: TGTGCCAGCAGCGCAAGAGGGGGTTCTGAAGCTTTCTTT.

This clonotype has a handful of counts. This chain connects TRBV19 to TRBJ2-1, with 11 bases matching TRBD2. V shed 3 bases and J 1 base; nucleotides not matched to a gene: 8. Per germline, CDR1 LNHDA and CDR2 SQIVND (reference sequence). This CDR3 has 18 amino acids. As DNA, the CDR3 is TGTGCCAGTAGTATTGCACTAGCGGGAGTTTATTCCTACAATGAGCAGTTCTTC. The encoded protein is CASSIALAGVYSYNEQFF.

At least ten counts were recorded for this clonotype. V usage is TRBV25-1 and J usage is TRBJ1-3; D remains unclear. The CDR3 runs 14 residues. V was trimmed by 6 bases and J by 8 bases, leaving 17 bases between them. Germline V gene sequence: CDR1 MGHDK, CDR2 SYGVNS. CDR3 in amino acids: CASSQGNLVDTIYF. The CDR3 bases are TGTGCCAGCAGCCAAGGGAATCTTGTAGACACCATATATTTT. The variable domain in full, with the rest retrieved from reference TRBV25-1 and TRBJ1-3, is EADIYQTPRYLVIGTGKKITLECSQTMGHDKMYWYQQDPGMELHLIHYSYGVNSTEKGDLSSESTVSRIRTEHFPLTLESARPSHTSQYLCASSQGNLVDTIYFGEGSWLTVV.

Ten or more counts support this clonotype. V is TRBV2 and J is TRBJ1-6; 11 positions match TRBD1. This CDR3 has 16 amino acids. With V trimmed by 8 bases and J by 10 bases, 13 bases remained unmatched. CDR1 and CDR2 from the germline V gene are SNHLY and FYNNEI. CDR3 residues: CASGQGAPGLGSPLHF. The CDR3 nucleotides are TGTGCCAGCGGACAGGGGGCGCCCGGCTTAGGGTCACCCCTCCACTTT.

The V and J genes are TRBV5-1 and TRBJ2-7; 10 nucleotides line up with TRBD1. This CDR3 is built from 15 residues. Germline V gives CDR1 SGHRS, CDR2 YFSETQ. The V segment lost 5 bases and the J segment 6 bases; nucleotides outside the gene matches: 11. This CDR3 reads CASSYTGTGVGEQYF. The CDR3 bases are TGCGCCAGCAGTTATACCGGGACAGGGGTTGGCGAGCAGTACTTC.

This clonotype has more than one count but fewer than ten. The chain has TRBV29-1 and TRBJ2-2; D tentatively reads TRBD1 or TRBD2 (5 bases each). The CDR3 spans 15 residues. Trimming stripped 6 bases from V and 3 bases from J, with 17 bases between. From germline, CDR1 is SQVTM and CDR2 ANQGSEA. The CDR3 DNA is TGCAGCGTCGCGACCAGGTGGGGACACACCGGGGAGCTGTTTTTT. As protein: CSVATRWGHTGELFF.

This clonotype was found a few times. The gene calls are TRBV5-1 and TRBJ1-6; D is unresolved. The V gene's germline CDR1 is SGHRS and CDR2 YFSETQ. The CDR3 extends over 13 amino acids. V lost 5 bases and J 8 bases, leaving 11 bases between the germline ends. The CDR3 nucleotides read TGCGCCAGCAGGAAGGAGTGGGATTCACCCCTCCACTTT. It yields the protein CASRKEWDSPLHF.

As to this clonotype: Since a much larger clone is just one base distant, this may be a read error. J is TRBJ2-5 and V is TRBV6-1; D not resolved. The CDR3 is 15 amino acids. Per the germline V gene, CDR1 is MNHNS and CDR2 is SASEGT. V was pared by 6 bases and J by 8 bases, with 22 bases between. The CDR3 DNA is TGTGCCAGCAGACTACTGGCACACTCGGTCGACACCCAGTACTTC. This gives the protein CASRLLAHSVDTQYF.

The V call is TRBV18, the J call TRBJ2-7; TRBD2 matches 11 bases. Germline CDR1 reads KGHSH; CDR2 reads LQKENI. The CDR3 totals 16 residues. The J segment lost 3 bases and the V segment lost 0 bases, leaving 4 bases of the junction unmatched. The CDR3 region is CASSPPTSGKDYEQYF. As DNA, the CDR3 is TGTGCCAGCTCACCACCGACTAGCGGGAAAGACTACGAGCAGTACTTC.

There are many counts of this clonotype. The chain is built from TRBV2 and TRBJ1-3, with 9 positions matching TRBD1. This CDR3 is 15 amino acids long. Germline V gives CDR1 SNHLY, CDR2 FYNNEI. The ends lost 7 bases at V and 0 bases at J; junction bases unmatched: 4. In nucleotides, the CDR3 is TGTGCCAGCACCGGGGACAGGGTCTCTGGAAACACCATATATTTT. Its translation: CASTGDRVSGNTIYF.

This clonotype appeared many times. The V call is TRBV28, the J call TRBJ1-2; 7 nucleotides match TRBD1. The V segment lost 4 bases and the J segment 8 bases; nucleotides outside the gene matches: 16. The length of the CDR3 is 16 residues. CDR1 is MDHEN, CDR2 SYDVKM, per germline. As DNA, the CDR3 is TGTGCCAGCAGTTCCTCCCCACAGGGGACGGTCGGGGGCTACACCTTC. Its translation is CASSSSPQGTVGGYTF.

Of note for this clonotype: This is likely a read error, given that the CDR3 carries no conserved phenylalanine or tryptophan at its end. This chain links TRBV5-1 with TRBJ1-1; unclear D gene. This CDR3 comprises 13 residues. V was clipped by 2 bases and J by 1 base, with 6 bases between them. CDR1 is SGHRS, CDR2 YFSETQ, per germline. The CDR3 DNA is TGCGCCAGCAGCTTCGCAGCGAACACTGAAGCTTTCCTT. Translation: CASSFAANTEAFL.

The chain employs TRBV24-1 and TRBJ1-1; TRBD1 aligns across 9 bases. Trimming removed 4 bases from V and 9 bases from J; junction bases left unmatched: 8. This CDR3 has 14 amino acids. Germline V gene data show CDR1 as KGHDR and CDR2 as SFDVKD. The DNA for the CDR3 is TGTGCCACCAGTGACTCCCCGGGACAGGGAAAAGCTTTCTTT. Translation gives CATSDSPGQGKAFF.

The V and J genes are TRBV19 and TRBJ2-2, with a weak D call TRBD2 (7 bases). With 3 bases removed from V and 2 bases from J, the gap between germline ends came to 13 bases. Germline V CDR1 and CDR2: LNHDA, SQIVND (reference sequence). The CDR3 is made up of 16 amino acids. Here the CDR3 DNA reads TGTGCCAGTAGTATCGGCGGGGGCTTCAACACCGGGGAGCTGTTTTTT. It codes for CASSIGGGFNTGELFF.

In its sample, this clonotype was seen a few times. The rearrangement joins TRBV5-1 to TRBJ1-3; 8 nucleotides line up with TRBD1. From germline, CDR1 is SGHRS and CDR2 YFSETQ. Trimming removed 5 bases from V and 0 bases from J; junction bases left unmatched: 4. The CDR3 has 15 residues. CDR3 protein: CASRWDRSSGNTIYF. Here the CDR3 DNA reads TGCGCCAGCAGATGGGACAGGAGCTCTGGAAACACCATATATTTT. The whole variable domain, remainder taken from reference TRBV5-1 and TRBJ1-3, is KAGVTQTPRYLIKTRGQQVTLSCSPISGHRSVSWYQQTPGQGLQFLFEYFSETQRNKGNFPGRFSGRQFSNSRSEMNVSTLELGDSALYLCASRWDRSSGNTIYFGEGSWLTVV.

This clonotype has a count of ten or more. The rearrangement joins TRBV7-2 to TRBJ1-4; D is possibly TRBD1 (6 bases). Germline V gene lookup returns CDR1 SGHTA and CDR2 FQGNSA. The CDR3 is 16 amino acids. V lost 1 base to trimming and J lost 5 bases, with 14 bases between them. The CDR3 is CASSLVGGASNEKLFF. Written as DNA, the CDR3 is TGTGCCAGCAGCTTAGTAGGGGGGGCTTCAAATGAAAAACTGTTTTTT.

The rearrangement joins TRBV28 to TRBJ2-7; TRBD2 matches at 7 bases. The CDR3 is 16 amino acids. V gave up 6 bases and J gave up 2 bases; unmatched junction bases: 13. The germline gives CDR1 MDHEN, CDR2 SYDVKM. CDR3 amino acids: CASSKYHGREPYEQYF. The CDR3 coding sequence is TGTGCCAGCAGCAAATATCATGGGCGGGAGCCCTACGAGCAGTACTTC.

This clonotype appeared many times. Here the CDR3 reads CASSGRQALRNTGELFF. CDR3 sequence (DNA): TGTGCCAGCAGTGGGCGCCAGGCCCTTCGGAACACCGGGGAGCTGTTTTTT. The chain uses TRBV7-9 and TRBJ2-2; D unresolved. V lost 6 bases and J lost 1, with 18 bases in between. The CDR3 runs 17 residues. CDR1 is SEHNR and CDR2 is FQNEAQ in the germline V gene (reference sequence).